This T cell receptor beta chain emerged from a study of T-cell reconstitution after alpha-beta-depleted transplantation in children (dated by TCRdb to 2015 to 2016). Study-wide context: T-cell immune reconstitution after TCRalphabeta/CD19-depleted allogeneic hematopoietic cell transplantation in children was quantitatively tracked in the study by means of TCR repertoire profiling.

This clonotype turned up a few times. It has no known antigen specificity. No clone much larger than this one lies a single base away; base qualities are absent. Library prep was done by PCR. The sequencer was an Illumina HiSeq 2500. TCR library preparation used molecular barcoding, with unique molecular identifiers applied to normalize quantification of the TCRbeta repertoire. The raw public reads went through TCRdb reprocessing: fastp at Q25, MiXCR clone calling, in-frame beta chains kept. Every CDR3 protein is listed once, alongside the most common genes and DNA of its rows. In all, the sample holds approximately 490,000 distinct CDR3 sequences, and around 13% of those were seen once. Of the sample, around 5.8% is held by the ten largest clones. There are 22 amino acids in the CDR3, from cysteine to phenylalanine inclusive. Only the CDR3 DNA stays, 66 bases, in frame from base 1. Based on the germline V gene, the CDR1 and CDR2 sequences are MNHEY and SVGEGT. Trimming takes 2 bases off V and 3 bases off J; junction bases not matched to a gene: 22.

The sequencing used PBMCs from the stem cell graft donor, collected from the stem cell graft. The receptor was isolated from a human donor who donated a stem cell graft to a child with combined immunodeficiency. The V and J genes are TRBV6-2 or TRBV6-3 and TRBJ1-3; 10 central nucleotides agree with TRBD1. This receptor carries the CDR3 CASSYPGQGRPGAKNFGNTIYF. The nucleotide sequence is TGTGCCAGCAGTTACCCGGGACAGGGGAGACCAGGAGCCAAGAATTTTGGAAACACCATATATTTT.